A single sample is the source of the 32 T cell receptor beta chains below, sequenced in a study of blood T cell repertoires in COVID-19. The assay was immunoSEQ multiplex PCR, and TCRdb's table has in-frame clones only and misses some. The sample yields 160,000 or so clones, roughly 87% seen once. Material for sequencing was peripheral blood. The origin of the receptors is a woman aged 45-59 years with acute or convalescent COVID-19.

The chain couples TRBV5-5 to TRBJ2-3; no firm D call. V lost 0 bases to trimming and J lost 1 base, with 9 bases between them. This CDR3 spans 15 amino acids. Germline loops: CDR1 SGHKS, CDR2 YYEKEE (reference sequence). CDR3 sequence reads: CASSLVLQGTDTQYF. The CDR3, as DNA: TGTGCCAGCAGCTTGGTTCTCCAGGGCACAGATACGCAGTATTTT. Using reference TRBV5-5 and TRBJ2-3 for the parts outside the CDR3, the full variable domain is DAGVTQSPTHLIKTRGQQVTLRCSPISGHKSVSWYQQVLGQGPQFIFQYYEKEERGRGNFPDRFSARQFPNYSSELNVNALLLGDSALYLCASSLVLQGTDTQYFGPGTRLTVL.

This chain joins TRBV10-3 and TRBJ1-2; D unclear. CDR3 length equals 12 residues. Germline loops: CDR1 ENHRY, CDR2 SYGVKD. V was trimmed by 0 bases and J by 4 bases, leaving 3 bases between them. The CDR3 DNA reads as TGTGCCATCAGTGAGTCCGTCTATGGCTACACCTTC. Protein product: CAISESVYGYTF.

The gene calls are TRBV10-3 and TRBJ1-5, with a weak D call TRBD1 (5 bases). The V end lost 0 bases, the J end lost 3 bases, and 9 bases lay between the germline ends. Germline V lookup: CDR1 ENHRY, CDR2 SYGVKD. The CDR3 spans 15 residues. The CDR3 sequence is CAISESEGANQPQHF. Written as DNA, the CDR3 is TGTGCCATCAGTGAGTCGGAAGGGGCCAATCAGCCCCAGCATTTT.

The chain recombines TRBV11-2 with TRBJ2-7; D may be TRBD1 (6 bases). V was clipped by 4 bases and J by 7 bases, with 14 bases between them. Germline CDR1 SGHAT, CDR2 FQNNGV. This CDR3 is built from 13 residues. In nucleotides, the CDR3 is TGTGCCAGCAGCTCCCCAGGGGCTGGGGAGCAGTACTTC. Its protein product is CASSSPGAGEQYF.

CDR3 amino acids: CASSEAGQVYGYTF. CDR3 in DNA: TGTGCCAGCAGTGAAGCGGGACAGGTTTATGGCTACACCTTC. The chain combines TRBV2 with TRBJ1-2; 8 bases are a match to TRBD1. The germline V gene has CDR1 SNHLY and CDR2 FYNNEI. This CDR3 region has 14 residues. V trimming: 0 bases; J trimming: 5 bases; junction bases outside the gene matches: 2.

This clone has only one observation. This chain links TRBV5-8 with TRBJ2-7, with 9 positions matching TRBD1. V lost 4 bases and J lost 0; bases outside the gene matches: 14. In germline, CDR1 is SGHTS, CDR2 YDEGEE. The length of the CDR3 is 18 residues. The CDR3 nucleotides read TGTGCCAGCAGCACAAGTAGGACAGGGGTTCCCCTCTCCTACGAGCAGTACTTC. Translating it yields CASSTSRTGVPLSYEQYF.

The chain joins TRBV19 to TRBJ1-5; D is perhaps TRBD1 (5 bases). CDR3 size: 15 residues. CDR1 is LNHDA, CDR2 SQIVND, per germline (reference sequence). Trimming stripped 4 bases from V and 3 bases from J, with 13 bases between. Written as DNA, the CDR3 is TGTGCCAGTAGTAACAGGAATATTGACAATCAGCCCCAGCATTTT. The encoded protein is CASSNRNIDNQPQHF.

This sequence joins TRBV5-6 and TRBJ1-5; D possibly corresponds to TRBD1 (6 bases). Trimming left V 0 bases short and J 0 bases short, with 10 bases between. The CDR3 consists of 16 residues. Looked up from germline, CDR1 is SGHDT and CDR2 is YYEEEE. The CDR3 loop is CASSLGGHHSNQPQHF. CDR3 bases: TGTGCCAGCAGCTTGGGGGGACACCATAGCAATCAGCCCCAGCATTTT.

The chain carries TRBV7-3 and TRBJ2-7, with a possible D match to TRBD2 (5 bases). The V end was cut by 1 base, the J end by 7 bases, with 20 bases between. Germline assignment: CDR1 SGHTA and CDR2 FQGTGA. The CDR3 contains 16 residues. The CDR3 sequence is CASSLRAAGPPGEQYF. The CDR3 region has the DNA TGTGCCAGCAGCTTAAGGGCGGCAGGACCCCCGGGGGAGCAGTACTTC.

The rearrangement links TRBV7-2 to TRBJ1-4; TRBD1 matches at 9 bases. Germline CDR1 and CDR2: SGHTA and FQGNSA. Unmatched junction bases numbered 7, after V lost 4 bases and J lost 7 bases. There are 15 residues in the CDR3. This chain's CDR3 is CASSSAGQGTEKLFF. For the CDR3, the DNA is TGTGCCAGCAGCTCCGCGGGACAGGGAACTGAAAAACTGTTTTTT.

This chain links TRBV5-1 with TRBJ2-5; tentative D call: TRBD2 (6 bases). This CDR3 region has 13 residues. Trimming cost V 3 bases and J 4 bases, with 10 bases left between them. The germline V gene has CDR1 SGHRS and CDR2 YFSETQ. CDR3 loop: CASSSAGLETQYF. DNA of the CDR3: TGCGCCAGCAGCTCGGCGGGGTTAGAGACCCAGTACTTC.

This clone was counted once. This chain links TRBV2 with TRBJ2-5; tentatively, D is TRBD2 (5 bases). V shed 7 bases and J shed 2 bases, with 11 bases lying between them. The CDR3 is 13 residues long. Germline CDR1 reads SNHLY; CDR2 reads FYNNEI. The CDR3 loop reads CASILTRQETQYF. CDR3 in DNA: TGTGCCAGCATCCTTACTAGGCAAGAGACCCAGTACTTC.

The chain employs TRBV6-5 and TRBJ2-1, with TRBD2 identical over 11 bases. The CDR3 is 14 amino acids. Germline assignment: CDR1 MNHEY and CDR2 SVGAGI. The V and J ends lost 10 bases and 6 bases, in that order; junction bases with no gene match: 8. In nucleotides, the CDR3 is TGTGCCACCAAACTAGCGGGGGCGTCCAATGAGCAGTTCTTC. Translated: CATKLAGASNEQFF.

This chain links TRBV7-2 with TRBJ2-3, with D possibly being TRBD2 (6 bases). Trimming pared 5 bases from V and 5 bases from J, leaving 17 bases between. The length of the CDR3 is 15 residues. Germline values: CDR1 SGHTA, CDR2 FQGNSA. CDR3 amino acids: CASSPDYTSGDTQYF. The CDR3, as DNA: TGTGCCAGCAGCCCGGACTACACTTCGGGAGATACGCAGTATTTT.

V gene TRBV12-3 or TRBV12-4 combines with J gene TRBJ1-1; tentatively, D is TRBD1 (6 bases). V was shortened by 7 bases and J by 4 bases, with 13 bases between the two germline ends. This CDR3 contains 13 residues. In DNA, the CDR3 is TGTGCCAGCACCCAAGAGGGGGTCACTGAAGCTTTCTTT. This translates into CASTQEGVTEAFF.

The rearrangement joins TRBV6-2 or TRBV6-3 to TRBJ2-3; 8 bases are a match to TRBD2. After removal of 6 bases from V and 4 bases from J, the junction contained 12 bases not matched to a gene. The germline CDR1 and CDR2 sequences are MNHEY and SVGEGT. The CDR3 loop spans 16 amino acids. As DNA, the CDR3 is TGTGCCAGCAGCCCTCCTCGAGCGGGAGAGGCAGATACGCAGTATTTT. It encodes CASSPPRAGEADTQYF.

This clone was seen a single time. V usage is TRBV6-5 and J usage is TRBJ1-2, with D perhaps matching TRBD1 (6 bases). The CDR3 has 13 amino acids. Germline loops: CDR1 MNHEY, CDR2 SVGAGI. Trimming left V 6 bases short and J 8 bases short, with 16 bases between. The CDR3, as DNA: TGTGCCAGCAGACGGGACACGGGGTGGGGCTACACCTTC. It codes for CASRRDTGWGYTF.

This clone was detected once. This chain joins TRBV10-3 and TRBJ1-1; 11 bases are shared with TRBD1. The CDR3 runs 12 residues. V dropped 6 bases and J dropped 8; count of bases not matched to a gene: 2. Looked up from germline, CDR1 is ENHRY and CDR2 is SYGVKD. This CDR3 reads CAIRDRGPEAFF. Here the CDR3 DNA reads TGTGCCATCAGGGACAGGGGGCCGGAAGCTTTCTTT.

The gene calls are TRBV14 and TRBJ2-2, with D perhaps TRBD2 (5 bases). CDR1 SGHDN and CDR2 FVKESK come from the germline V gene. V was trimmed by 4 bases and J by 8 bases, leaving 14 bases between them. The CDR3 runs 14 residues. The CDR3: CASSPVSGVGELFF. The CDR3 DNA follows: TGTGCCAGCAGCCCTGTCTCCGGGGTGGGGGAGCTGTTTTTT.

The chain combines TRBV3-1 (or the pseudogene TRBV3-2) with TRBJ1-5; 10 bases align to TRBD1. Germline trimming cut 3 bases from V and 7 bases from J; bases unmatched to any gene: 3. CDR1 is LGHDT and CDR2 is YNNKEL in the germline V gene (reference sequence). The CDR3 loop spans 14 amino acids. CDR3 coding DNA: TGTGCCAGCAGCCAGACAGGGGGCTTACAGCCCCAGCATTTT. Encoded protein: CASSQTGGLQPQHF.

This clone was detected only once. The V and J genes are TRBV19 and TRBJ1-4; TRBD1 might be the D (6 bases). There are 15 residues in the CDR3. V was clipped by 10 bases and J by 11 bases, with 26 bases between them. Germline CDR1 LNHDA, CDR2 SQIVND (reference sequence). Here the CDR3 DNA reads TGTGCCACCCAAACACCTGGGACATTAAGGGGGAAACTGTTTTTT. This translates into CATQTPGTLRGKLFF.

The V gene is TRBV5-1, the J gene TRBJ2-3, with 8 nucleotides matching TRBD2. CDR3 length: 15 residues. Germline assignment: CDR1 SGHRS and CDR2 YFSETQ. V trimming: 0 bases; J trimming: 3 bases; junction bases outside the gene matches: 3. DNA of the CDR3: TGCGCCAGCAGCTTGGTCGGGAGGGTAACAGATACGCAGTATTTT. Its translation is CASSLVGRVTDTQYF. Complete variable domain (other parts from reference TRBV5-1 and TRBJ2-3): KAGVTQTPRYLIKTRGQQVTLSCSPISGHRSVSWYQQTPGQGLQFLFEYFSETQRNKGNFPGRFSGRQFSNSRSEMNVSTLELGDSALYLCASSLVGRVTDTQYFGPGTRLTVL.

This clone has more than one count but fewer than ten. The V call is TRBV7-3, the J call TRBJ2-3, with D perhaps TRBD1 (5 bases). V was shortened by 2 bases and J by 2 bases, with 11 bases between the two germline ends. The CDR3 runs to 15 residues. Germline values: CDR1 SGHTA, CDR2 FQGTGA. CDR3 DNA: TGTGCCAGCAGCTTAGACAGAAACCCCACAGATACGCAGTATTTT. This sequence encodes CASSLDRNPTDTQYF.

The V gene is TRBV7-2, the J gene TRBJ2-7; possible D gene TRBD2, 5 bases. Trimming stripped 1 base from V and 3 bases from J, with 7 bases between. CDR1 is SGHTA and CDR2 is FQGNSA in the germline V gene. The CDR3 runs to 13 residues. CDR3 DNA sequence: TGTGCCAGCAGCTTAGGGAGGTTCTACGAGCAGTACTTC. It is translated as CASSLGRFYEQYF.

V is TRBV4-1 and J is TRBJ1-1; TRBD1 is a possible D gene (5 bases). V dropped 6 bases and J dropped 2 bases, with 13 bases sitting between them. Looked up from germline, CDR1 is MGHRA and CDR2 is YSYEKL. The CDR3 totals 14 residues. The CDR3 is CASSLIGENTEAFF. Written as DNA, the CDR3 is TGCGCCAGCAGTCTTATAGGGGAAAACACTGAAGCTTTCTTT.

The rearrangement uses TRBV2 and TRBJ2-5; the match to TRBD1 covers 11 bases. The CDR3 consists of 14 residues. Germline CDR1 and CDR2: SNHLY and FYNNEI. The V segment lost 7 bases and the J segment 5 bases; nucleotides outside the gene matches: 6. The CDR3 here is CASTWTGGLETQYF. CDR3 in DNA: TGTGCCAGCACCTGGACAGGGGGCTTGGAGACCCAGTACTTC.

V is TRBV19 and J is TRBJ2-5, with D possibly being TRBD2 (6 bases). The V end lost 4 bases, the J end lost 4 bases, and 16 bases lay between the germline ends. The CDR3 spans 15 residues. CDR1 LNHDA and CDR2 SQIVND come from the germline V gene (reference sequence). The CDR3 spells CASSTSNRRGETQYF. CDR3 coding DNA: TGTGCCAGTAGTACTTCTAACCGGCGGGGAGAGACCCAGTACTTC.

The V and J genes are TRBV4-1 and TRBJ2-1; D gene uncertain. The CDR3 sequence is 14 residues long. From germline, CDR1 is MGHRA and CDR2 YSYEKL. V lost 1 base and J 3 bases, leaving 7 bases between the germline ends. DNA for the CDR3: TGCGCCAGCAGCCAAGTTCACTACTACAATGAGCAGTTCTTC. Encoded protein: CASSQVHYYNEQFF.

This clone came up once. V is TRBV10-2 and J is TRBJ1-2, with D perhaps TRBD1 (6 bases). The V end lost 3 bases, the J end lost 8 bases, and 13 bases lay between the germline ends. Germline CDR1 is WSHSY and CDR2 is SAAADI. The CDR3 loop spans 13 amino acids. This CDR3 reads CASSDRGALGYTF. CDR3 nucleotides: TGCGCCAGCAGTGACCGGGGGGCGTTGGGCTACACCTTC.

This clone occurred once. This chain joins TRBV18 and TRBJ1-4; 7 bases line up with TRBD1. The V gene end was trimmed by 2 bases and the J gene end by 1 base; junction bases not matched to a gene: 4. The CDR3 runs 16 residues. Germline CDR1 and CDR2: KGHSH and LQKENI. In DNA, the CDR3 is TGTGCCAGCTCACCAGATGACAGGGAAACTAATGAAAAACTGTTTTTT. The encoded protein is CASSPDDRETNEKLFF.

The J gene is TRBJ1-1, the V gene TRBV9; D remains ambiguous. In germline, CDR1 is SGDLS, CDR2 YYNGEE. The CDR3 loop spans 15 amino acids. The ends were cut back, 0 bases at V and 5 bases at J, with 14 bases in the middle. CDR3 DNA: TGTGCCAGCAGCGTAGGGGCCTTTGGGAGGACTGAAGCTTTCTTT. This translates into CASSVGAFGRTEAFF.

This sequence joins TRBV18 and TRBJ1-5; 10 positions agree with TRBD1. J was trimmed by 7 bases and V by 6 bases; bases with no gene match: 9. CDR1 KGHSH and CDR2 LQKENI come from the germline V gene. The CDR3 totals 15 residues. The CDR3 nucleotides read TGTGCCAGCTCGCAGGGGACAGGGGTACGCCAGCCCCAGCATTTT. Translated, it gives CASSQGTGVRQPQHF.